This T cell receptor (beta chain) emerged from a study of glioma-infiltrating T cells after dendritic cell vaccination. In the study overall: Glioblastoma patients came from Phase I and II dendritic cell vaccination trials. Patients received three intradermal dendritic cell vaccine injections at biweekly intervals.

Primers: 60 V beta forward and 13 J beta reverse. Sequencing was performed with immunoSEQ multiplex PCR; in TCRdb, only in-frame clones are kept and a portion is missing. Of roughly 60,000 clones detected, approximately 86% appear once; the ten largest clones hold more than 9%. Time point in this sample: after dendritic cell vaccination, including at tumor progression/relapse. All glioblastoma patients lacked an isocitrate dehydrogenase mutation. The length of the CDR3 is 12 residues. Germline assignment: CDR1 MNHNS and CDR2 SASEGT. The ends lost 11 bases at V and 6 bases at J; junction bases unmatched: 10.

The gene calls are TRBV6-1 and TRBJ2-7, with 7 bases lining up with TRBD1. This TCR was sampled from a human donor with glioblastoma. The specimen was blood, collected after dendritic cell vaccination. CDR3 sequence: CAATTGYLEQYF. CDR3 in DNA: TGTGCCGCTACGACAGGGTACCTCGAGCAGTACTTC.